These 2 T cell receptor beta chains share one sample of origin, sequenced in a study of neurological immune-mediated disorders. TCRdb re-called the 5' RACE reads through MiXCR, storing one row per CDR3 protein. In the table there are tens of thousands of distinct CDR3 sequences, 9.5% to 12% of which are singletons. The sample consisted of PBMCs. These receptors all come from a man aged 60 to 69 in good health.

The chain is built from TRBV7-2 and TRBJ2-7; 13 positions agree with TRBD2. The ends lost 4 bases at V and 2 bases at J; junction bases unmatched: 2. This CDR3 is built from 15 residues. Germline CDR1 SGHTA, CDR2 FQGNSA. The CDR3: CASSSTSGGAYEQYF. CDR3 DNA sequence: TGTGCCAGCAGCTCCACTAGCGGGGGGGCCTACGAGCAGTACTTC.

In this sample, this clonotype turned up many times. The chain recombines TRBV7-2 with TRBJ1-2, with D perhaps TRBD1 (5 bases). This CDR3 contains 14 residues. The V end was cut by 6 bases, the J end by 4 bases, with 15 bases between. The germline V gene encodes CDR1 SGHTA and CDR2 FQGNSA. CDR3 amino acids: CASSREGLLYGYTF. CDR3 DNA: TGTGCCAGCAGTCGGGAGGGGCTTCTCTATGGCTACACCTTC.